This TCR beta chain comes out of a study of cytomegalovirus exposure and HLA in healthy donors. The overall study: The 110 or so validation repertoires used the same platform as the 550 to 750 first-cohort repertoires, a later analysis reported.

The junction had 6 bases not matched to a gene; V was cut back by 6 bases and J by 4 bases. Germline V gene sequence: CDR1 MNHEY, CDR2 SVGAGI. CDR3 length equals 14 residues. The table came from immunoSEQ multiplex PCR; TCRdb's copy has only in-frame clones and leaves some out. The table lists tens of thousands of clones, over 90% of them singletons. On this clone itself: Its antigen is currently unknown.

Study-level results: Listed as cytomegalovirus-associated were 170 or so TCR beta chains. A later analysis found first-cohort TCR clusters tended to co-occur in the 120 validation repertoires.

This chain links TRBV6-5 with TRBJ1-2, with TRBD1 matching over 9 bases. This sequence originates from a woman aged 18-35 years in good health and CMV-seronegative. Sequencing was carried out using PBMCs. In DNA, the CDR3 is TGTGCCAGCAGGCCCCCGGGACAGGGCTATGGCTACACCTTC. It is translated as CASRPPGQGYGYTF.